These 10 T cell receptor beta chains share one sample of origin, sequenced in a study of T cell responses to AZD1222 COVID-19 vaccine. Sequencing used immunoSEQ multiplex PCR; TCRdb keeps in-frame clones, though not all of them. The table lists around 100,000 clones, approximately 90% of them singletons, with around 2% in the top ten. The sample here was peripheral blood, taken on day 0 of AZD1222 vaccination. Receptors originate from an adult in good health.

The chain combines TRBV7-9 with TRBJ1-3; no clear D. V lost 5 bases to trimming and J lost 2 bases, with 10 bases between them. Germline V gene data show CDR1 as SEHNR and CDR2 as FQNEAQ (reference sequence). The CDR3 sequence is 14 residues long. The CDR3 coding sequence is TGTGCCAGCAGCCCCCGGTTAGCTGGAAACACCATATATTTT. Translated: CASSPRLAGNTIYF.

J is TRBJ2-7 and V is TRBV29-1; TRBD2 might be the D (6 bases). The CDR3 totals 12 residues. V shed 6 bases and J shed 5 bases, with 14 bases lying between them. CDR1 and CDR2 from the germline V gene are SQVTM and ANQGSEA. The CDR3, as DNA: TGCAGCGTCGACGGGAGAGCCAACGAGCAGTACTTC. This gives the protein CSVDGRANEQYF.

The chain uses TRBV6-2 or TRBV6-3 and TRBJ2-7, with 7 positions matching TRBD1. J was trimmed by 2 bases and V by 6 bases; bases with no gene match: 10. This CDR3 has 15 residues. Germline CDR1 is MNHEY and CDR2 is SVGEGT. CDR3 coding DNA: TGTGCCAGCAGCCCCCTCCTACAGGGGACCTACGAGCAGTACTTC. Translating it yields CASSPLLQGTYEQYF.

This clone was found once. The chain couples TRBV19 to TRBJ1-2, with TRBD1 matching over 10 bases. The CDR3 extends over 15 amino acids. The junction had 14 bases not matched to a gene; V was cut back by 10 bases and J by 6 bases. Germline CDR1 LNHDA, CDR2 SQIVND (reference sequence). The CDR3 protein is CATQDRGQARDGYTF. CDR3 nucleotide sequence: TGTGCCACCCAAGACAGGGGGCAGGCTCGCGATGGCTACACCTTC. Based on the CDR3 plus reference TRBV19 and TRBJ1-2, the full variable domain is DGGITQSPKYLFRKEGQNVTLSCEQNLNHDAMYWYRQDPGQGLRLIYYSQIVNDFQKGDIAEGYSVSREKKESFPLTVTSAQKNPTAFYLCATQDRGQARDGYTFGSGTRLTVV.

V usage is TRBV15 and J usage is TRBJ2-7; D not resolved. The CDR3 has 16 amino acids. Germline loops: CDR1 LNHNV, CDR2 YYDKDF (reference sequence). Trimming took off 0 bases at V and 4 bases at J, with 16 bases between the two ends. This chain's CDR3 is CATSRDPGLTFYEQYF. The CDR3 DNA reads as TGTGCCACCAGCAGAGATCCGGGCCTCACCTTTTACGAGCAGTACTTC.

V and J are TRBV6-6 and TRBJ2-2, with 10 bases identical to TRBD1. This CDR3 has 14 amino acids. CDR1 is MNHNY, CDR2 SVGAGI, per germline (reference sequence). The CDR3 sequence: CVTRTGGTTGELFF. In DNA form, the CDR3 reads TGTGTCACGAGGACAGGGGGGACCACCGGGGAGCTGTTTTTT.

The CDR3 loop is CASSFGGLSEAFF. The CDR3 nucleotides read TGTGCCAGCAGCTTCGGAGGGCTCTCTGAAGCTTTCTTT. The chain recombines TRBV7-9 with TRBJ1-1, with D hard to call. Trimming left V 3 bases short and J 6 bases short, with 11 bases between. CDR1 SEHNR and CDR2 FQNEAQ come from the germline V gene (reference sequence). The CDR3 sequence is 13 residues long.

The gene calls are TRBV20-1 and TRBJ2-5; D uncertain. Trimming left V 5 bases short and J 5 bases short, with 9 bases between. The CDR3 is 11 amino acids. Germline CDR1 is DFQATT and CDR2 is SNEGSKA (reference sequence). The CDR3 here is CSARRPETQYF. The DNA for the CDR3 is TGCAGTGCTCGCCGCCCGGAGACCCAGTACTTC.

The J gene is TRBJ1-1, the V gene TRBV27; D gene ambiguous. Germline CDR1 MNHEY, CDR2 SMNVEV (reference sequence). V lost 0 bases and J 4 bases, leaving 9 bases between the germline ends. The CDR3 has 14 amino acids. Written as DNA, the CDR3 is TGTGCCAGCAGTTTATCGATGGGAAGCACTGAAGCTTTCTTT. This encodes CASSLSMGSTEAFF.

Concerning this clone: The sample holds other DNA sequences that translate to the same CDR3. The chain joins TRBV28 to TRBJ1-2; D unclear. CDR3 size: 12 residues. Germline V lookup: CDR1 MDHEN, CDR2 SYDVKM. Trimming cost V 3 bases and J 4 bases, with 6 bases left between them. The CDR3 sequence is CASSLGSYGYTF. CDR3 in DNA: TGTGCCAGCAGTTTGGGTAGCTATGGCTACACCTTC.